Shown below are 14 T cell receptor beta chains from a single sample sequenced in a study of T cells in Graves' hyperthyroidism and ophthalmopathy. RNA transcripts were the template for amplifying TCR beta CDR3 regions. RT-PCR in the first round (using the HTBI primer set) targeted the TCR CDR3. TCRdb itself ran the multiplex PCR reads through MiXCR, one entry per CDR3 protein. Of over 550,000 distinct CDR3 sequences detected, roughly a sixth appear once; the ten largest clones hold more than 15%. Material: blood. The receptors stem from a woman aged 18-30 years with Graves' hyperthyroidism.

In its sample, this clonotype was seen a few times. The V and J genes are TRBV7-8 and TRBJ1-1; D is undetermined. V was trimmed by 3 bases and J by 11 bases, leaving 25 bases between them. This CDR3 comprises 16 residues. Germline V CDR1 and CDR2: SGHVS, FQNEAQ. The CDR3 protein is CASSFERVGPLTAAFF. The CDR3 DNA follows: TGTGCCAGCAGCTTTGAGAGGGTCGGACCTCTAACGGCGGCTTTCTTT.

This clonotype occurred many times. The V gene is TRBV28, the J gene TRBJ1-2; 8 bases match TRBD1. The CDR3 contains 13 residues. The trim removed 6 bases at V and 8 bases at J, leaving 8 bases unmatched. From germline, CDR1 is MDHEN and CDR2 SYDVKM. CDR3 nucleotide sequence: TGTGCCAGCAGCAACCCCGACAGGGGAGGCTACACCTTC. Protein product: CASSNPDRGGYTF.

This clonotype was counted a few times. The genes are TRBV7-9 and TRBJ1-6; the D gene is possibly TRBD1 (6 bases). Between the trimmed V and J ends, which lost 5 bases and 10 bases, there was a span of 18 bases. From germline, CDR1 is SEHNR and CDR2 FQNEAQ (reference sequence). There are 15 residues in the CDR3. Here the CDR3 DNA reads TGTGCCAGCAGCAAGAACAGGGCCGGGGAATCACCCCTCCACTTT. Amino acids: CASSKNRAGESPLHF.

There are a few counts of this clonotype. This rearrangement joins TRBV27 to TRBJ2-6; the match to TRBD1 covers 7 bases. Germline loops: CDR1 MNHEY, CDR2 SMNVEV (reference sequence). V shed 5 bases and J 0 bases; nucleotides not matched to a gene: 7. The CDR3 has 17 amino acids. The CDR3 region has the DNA TGTGCCAGCAGTCACCGACAGGGACGCTCTGGGGCCAACGTCCTGACTTTC. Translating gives CASSHRQGRSGANVLTF.

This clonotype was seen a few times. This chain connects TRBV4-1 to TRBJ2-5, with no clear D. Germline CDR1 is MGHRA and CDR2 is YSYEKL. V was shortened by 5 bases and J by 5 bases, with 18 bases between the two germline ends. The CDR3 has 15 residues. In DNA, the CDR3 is TGCGCCAGCAGCTACGGCGCAGGTTTTGAGGAGACCCAGTACTTC. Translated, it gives CASSYGAGFEETQYF.

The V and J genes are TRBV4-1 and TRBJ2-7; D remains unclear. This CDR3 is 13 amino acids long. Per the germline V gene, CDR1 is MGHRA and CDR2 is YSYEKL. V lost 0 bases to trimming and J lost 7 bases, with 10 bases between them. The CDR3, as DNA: TGCGCCAGCAGCCAAGATTGGGCAGCAGAGCAGTACTTC. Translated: CASSQDWAAEQYF.

The CDR3 bases are TGCGCCAGCAGCTTGGGATCTGGGACTAGCGGGAGAGGCGAGCAGTACTTC. Translated, it gives CASSLGSGTSGRGEQYF. The rearrangement links TRBV5-1 to TRBJ2-7; 14 bases fit TRBD2. The ends lost 0 bases at V and 6 bases at J; junction bases unmatched: 8. Germline V gene data show CDR1 as SGHRS and CDR2 as YFSETQ. This CDR3 is built from 17 residues.

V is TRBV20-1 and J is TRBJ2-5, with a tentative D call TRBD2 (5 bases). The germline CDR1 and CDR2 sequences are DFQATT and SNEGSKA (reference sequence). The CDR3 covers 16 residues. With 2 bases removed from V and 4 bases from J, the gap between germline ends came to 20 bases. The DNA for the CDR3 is TGCAGTGCTAGACCCCTTGCAGCGGAGGCTCTAGAGACCCAGTACTTC. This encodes CSARPLAAEALETQYF.

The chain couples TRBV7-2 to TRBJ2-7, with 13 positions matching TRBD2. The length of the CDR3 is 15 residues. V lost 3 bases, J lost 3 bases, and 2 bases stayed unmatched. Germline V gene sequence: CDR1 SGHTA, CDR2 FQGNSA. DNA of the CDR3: TGTGCCAGCAGCTTCCGGACTAGCGGGGGCTACGAGCAGTACTTC. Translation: CASSFRTSGGYEQYF.

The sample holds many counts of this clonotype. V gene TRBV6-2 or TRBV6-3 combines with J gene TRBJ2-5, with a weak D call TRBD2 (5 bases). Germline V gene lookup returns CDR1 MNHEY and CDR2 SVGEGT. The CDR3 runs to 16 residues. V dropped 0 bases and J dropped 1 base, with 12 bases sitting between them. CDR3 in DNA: TGTGCCAGCAGTTACTCGAGAGCGGCCATCCAAGAGACCCAGTACTTC. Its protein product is CASSYSRAAIQETQYF.

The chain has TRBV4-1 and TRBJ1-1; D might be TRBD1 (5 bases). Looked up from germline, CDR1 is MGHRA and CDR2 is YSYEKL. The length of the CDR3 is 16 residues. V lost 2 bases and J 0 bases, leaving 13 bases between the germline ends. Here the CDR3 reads CASSQRVGGMNTEAFF. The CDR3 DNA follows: TGCGCCAGCAGCCAAAGGGTCGGGGGGATGAACACTGAAGCTTTCTTT.

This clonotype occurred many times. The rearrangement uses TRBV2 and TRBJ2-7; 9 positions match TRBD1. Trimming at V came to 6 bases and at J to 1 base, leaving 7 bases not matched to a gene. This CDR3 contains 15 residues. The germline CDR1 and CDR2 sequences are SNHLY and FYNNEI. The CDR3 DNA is TGTGCCAGCAGGAGGGCGGGACAGGGTTCCTACGAGCAGTACTTC. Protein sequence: CASRRAGQGSYEQYF.

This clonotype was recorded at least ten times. CDR3 residues: CASSLRQSNQPQHF. The CDR3 coding sequence is TGTGCCAGCAGCCTCAGACAGAGCAATCAGCCCCAGCATTTT. The rearrangement joins TRBV7-2 to TRBJ1-5; perhaps TRBD1 as D (5 bases). The V end was cut by 5 bases, the J end by 1 base, with 9 bases between. Per germline, CDR1 SGHTA and CDR2 FQGNSA. The CDR3 spans 14 residues.

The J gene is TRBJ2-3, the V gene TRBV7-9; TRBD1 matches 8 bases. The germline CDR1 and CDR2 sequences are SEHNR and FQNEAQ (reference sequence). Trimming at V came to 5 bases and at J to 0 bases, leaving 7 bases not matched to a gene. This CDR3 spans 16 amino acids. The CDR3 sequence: CASSPPTGASTDTQYF. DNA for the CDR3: TGTGCCAGCAGCCCACCGACAGGGGCGAGCACAGATACGCAGTATTTT.